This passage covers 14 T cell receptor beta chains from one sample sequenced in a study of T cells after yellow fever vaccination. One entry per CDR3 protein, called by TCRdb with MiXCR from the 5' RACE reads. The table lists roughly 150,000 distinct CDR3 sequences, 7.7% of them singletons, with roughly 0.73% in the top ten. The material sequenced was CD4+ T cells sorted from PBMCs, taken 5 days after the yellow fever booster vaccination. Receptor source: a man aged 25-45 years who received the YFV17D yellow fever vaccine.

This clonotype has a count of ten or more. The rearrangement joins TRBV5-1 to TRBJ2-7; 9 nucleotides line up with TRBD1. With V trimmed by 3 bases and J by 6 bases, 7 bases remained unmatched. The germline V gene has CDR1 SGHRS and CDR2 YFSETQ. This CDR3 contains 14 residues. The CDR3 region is CASSSSGQGREQYF. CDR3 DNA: TGCGCCAGCAGCTCCTCGGGACAGGGACGCGAGCAGTACTTC.

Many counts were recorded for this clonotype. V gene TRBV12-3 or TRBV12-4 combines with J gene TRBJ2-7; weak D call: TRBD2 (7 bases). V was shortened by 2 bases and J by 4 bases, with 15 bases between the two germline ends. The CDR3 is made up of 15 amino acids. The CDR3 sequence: CASSLSYREGYEQYF. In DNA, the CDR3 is TGTGCCAGCAGTTTATCGTACAGGGAGGGATACGAGCAGTACTTC.

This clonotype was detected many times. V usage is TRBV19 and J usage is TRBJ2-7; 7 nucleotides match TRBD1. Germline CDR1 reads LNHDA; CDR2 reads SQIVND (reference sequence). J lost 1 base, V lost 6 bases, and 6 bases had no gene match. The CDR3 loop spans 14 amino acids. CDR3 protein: CASSFRDRSYEQYF. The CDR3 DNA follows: TGTGCCAGTAGCTTCCGGGACAGATCCTACGAGCAGTACTTC.

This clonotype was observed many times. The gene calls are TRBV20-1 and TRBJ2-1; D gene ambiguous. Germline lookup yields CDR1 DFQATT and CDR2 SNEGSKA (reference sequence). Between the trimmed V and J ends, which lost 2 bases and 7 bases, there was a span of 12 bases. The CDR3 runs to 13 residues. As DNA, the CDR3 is TGCAGTGCTAGATTCCGGATCTCAAATGAGCAGTTCTTC. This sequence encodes CSARFRISNEQFF.

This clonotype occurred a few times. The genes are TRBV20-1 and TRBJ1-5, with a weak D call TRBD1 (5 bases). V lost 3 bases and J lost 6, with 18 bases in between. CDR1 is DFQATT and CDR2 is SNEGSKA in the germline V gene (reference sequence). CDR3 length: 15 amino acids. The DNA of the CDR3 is TGCAGTGCTAGCCCGAGTTCAGGGTTTCGTCAGCCCCAGCATTTT. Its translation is CSASPSSGFRQPQHF.

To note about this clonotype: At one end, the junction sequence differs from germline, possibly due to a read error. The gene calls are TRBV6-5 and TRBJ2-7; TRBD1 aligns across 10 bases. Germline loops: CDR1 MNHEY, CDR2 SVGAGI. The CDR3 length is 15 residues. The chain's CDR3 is CASSSKTGGIYDQYF. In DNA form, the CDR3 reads TGTGCCAGCAGTTCGAAGACAGGGGGCATCTACGATCAGTACTTC.

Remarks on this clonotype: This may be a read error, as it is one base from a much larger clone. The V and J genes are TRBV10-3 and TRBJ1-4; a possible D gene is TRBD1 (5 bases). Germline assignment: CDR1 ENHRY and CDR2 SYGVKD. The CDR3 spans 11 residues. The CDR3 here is CAARGIGKLFF. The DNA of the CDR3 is TGTGCTGCAAGGGGCATCGGAAAACTGTTTTTT.

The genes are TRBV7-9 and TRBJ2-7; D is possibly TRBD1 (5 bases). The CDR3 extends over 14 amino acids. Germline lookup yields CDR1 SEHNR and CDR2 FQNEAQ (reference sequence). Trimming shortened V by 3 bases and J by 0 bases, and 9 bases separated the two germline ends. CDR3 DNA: TGTGCCAGCAGCTTGGGGCCCCCCTCCTACGAGCAGTACTTC. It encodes CASSLGPPSYEQYF.

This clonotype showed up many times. CDR3 in DNA: TGTGCCAGCAGCTTAAACTCGGCCGTGGTTGGCGAGCAGTACTTC. As protein: CASSLNSAVVGEQYF. V usage is TRBV7-3 and J usage is TRBJ2-7; D not certain. Between the trimmed V and J ends, which lost 1 base and 6 bases, there was a span of 16 bases. The CDR3 sequence is 15 residues long. CDR1 and CDR2 from the germline V gene are SGHTA and FQGTGA.

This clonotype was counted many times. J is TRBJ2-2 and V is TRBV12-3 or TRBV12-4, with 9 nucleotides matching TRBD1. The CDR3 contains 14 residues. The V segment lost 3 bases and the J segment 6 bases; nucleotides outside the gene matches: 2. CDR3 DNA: TGTGCCAGCAGTTTCGGACAGGGGCCCGGGGAGCTGTTTTTT. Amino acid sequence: CASSFGQGPGELFF.

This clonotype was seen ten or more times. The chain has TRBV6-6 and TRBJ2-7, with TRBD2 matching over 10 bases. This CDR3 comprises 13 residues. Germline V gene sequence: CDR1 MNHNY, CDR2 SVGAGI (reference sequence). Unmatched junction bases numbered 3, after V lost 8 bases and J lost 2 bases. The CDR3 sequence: CASSLAGAYEQYF. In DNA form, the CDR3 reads TGTGCCAGCTCCCTAGCGGGAGCCTACGAGCAGTACTTC.

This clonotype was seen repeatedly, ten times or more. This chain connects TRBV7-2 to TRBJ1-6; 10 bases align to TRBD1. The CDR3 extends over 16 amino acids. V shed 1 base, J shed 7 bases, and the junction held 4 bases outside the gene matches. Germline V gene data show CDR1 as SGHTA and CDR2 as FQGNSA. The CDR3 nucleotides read TGTGCCAGCAGCTTAGGACAGGGGGCAAGGAATTCACCCCTCCACTTT. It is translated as CASSLGQGARNSPLHF.

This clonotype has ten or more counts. The CDR3 nucleotides read TGCGCCAGCAGCTTGGAAGGGCCCTATTTGCCCTATGGCTACACCTTC. It yields the protein CASSLEGPYLPYGYTF. The rearrangement links TRBV5-1 to TRBJ1-2; D not resolved. This CDR3 spans 16 amino acids. Germline loops: CDR1 SGHRS, CDR2 YFSETQ. V dropped 0 bases and J dropped 4 bases, with 16 bases sitting between them. The full variable domain, rest sourced from reference TRBV5-1 and TRBJ1-2, is KAGVTQTPRYLIKTRGQQVTLSCSPISGHRSVSWYQQTPGQGLQFLFEYFSETQRNKGNFPGRFSGRQFSNSRSEMNVSTLELGDSALYLCASSLEGPYLPYGYTFGSGTRLTVV.

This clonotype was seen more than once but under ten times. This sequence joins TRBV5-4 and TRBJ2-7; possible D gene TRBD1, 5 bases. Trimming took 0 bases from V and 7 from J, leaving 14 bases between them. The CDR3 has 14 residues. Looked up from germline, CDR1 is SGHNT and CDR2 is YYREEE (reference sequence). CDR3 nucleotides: TGTGCCAGCAGCTTGGGGCAGGGTAATCGGGAGCAGTACTTC. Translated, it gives CASSLGQGNREQYF.